This T cell receptor beta chain was observed in a study of cytotoxic CD8 clonotypes in ibrutinib-treated CLL. Germline V CDR1 and CDR2: MRHNA, SNTAGT. The V end lost 2 bases, the J end lost 3 bases, and 14 bases lay between the germline ends. This CDR3 is built from 17 residues. The method was immunoSEQ multiplex PCR; TCRdb's version includes in-frame clones alone and lacks a portion of them. The table shows about 200,000 clones, with around three quarters occurring only once. The chain is built from TRBV6-4 and TRBJ2-6; D tentatively fits TRBD1 or TRBD2 (6 bases each). The material was PBMCs, obtained after 24 months of ibrutinib treatment. This clonotype was sampled from a human donor with chronic lymphocytic leukemia. Here the CDR3 reads CASSDRTARGGANVLTF. CDR3 coding DNA: TGTGCCAGCAGTGACAGGACAGCGCGGGGTGGGGCCAACGTCCTGACTTTC.